Below are 9 T cell receptor beta chains sequenced from a single sample in a study of T cell changes during pregnancy in multiple sclerosis. TCRdb's copy holds only in-frame clones and misses some; the assay was immunoSEQ multiplex PCR. The sample includes 60,000 to 80,000 clones, approximately 90% of them seen just once. Sequenced material: peripheral blood, taken before pregnancy. Receptors originate from a female donor with multiple sclerosis, enrolled in a pregnancy study.

The chain links TRBV30 to TRBJ2-2; TRBD2 matches 8 bases. The CDR3 spans 15 residues. Germline values: CDR1 GTSNPN, CDR2 SVGIG (reference sequence). V lost 5 bases, J lost 5 bases, and 10 bases stayed unmatched. The CDR3 spells CAWEGASGSTGELFF. The CDR3 nucleotides read TGTGCCTGGGAAGGGGCTAGCGGGTCGACCGGGGAGCTGTTTTTT.

The DNA for the CDR3 is TGTGCTAGTGGTTCCGCGCGGACAGGGATGGACATTCAGTACTTC. This codes for CASGSARTGMDIQYF. This rearrangement joins TRBV12-5 to TRBJ2-4; TRBD1 agrees at 8 bases. Germline V gene data show CDR1 as LGHNT and CDR2 as FRNRAP. The CDR3 spans 15 residues. J gave up 8 bases and V 4 bases, and 10 bases lay outside the gene matches.

V usage is TRBV5-1 and J usage is TRBJ1-5; tentatively, D is TRBD1 (5 bases). This CDR3 has 15 residues. Germline V gene lookup returns CDR1 SGHRS and CDR2 YFSETQ. V was trimmed by 2 bases and J by 8 bases, leaving 17 bases between them. The CDR3 sequence: CASSLGPMGGEPQHF. CDR3 bases: TGCGCCAGCAGCTTAGGGCCAATGGGGGGTGAGCCCCAGCATTTT.

The sample holds a few counts of this clone. The rearrangement joins TRBV27 to TRBJ2-2, with 11 bases fitting TRBD2. CDR3 length: 13 amino acids. Germline lookup yields CDR1 MNHEY and CDR2 SMNVEV (reference sequence). After removal of 0 bases from V and 14 bases from J, the junction contained 2 bases not matched to a gene. In nucleotides, the CDR3 is TGTGCCAGCAGTTTATCAACTAGCGGGGGACTGTTTTTT. Translation: CASSLSTSGGLFF.

V is TRBV25-1 and J is TRBJ2-5, with a weak D call TRBD1 (7 bases). Germline CDR1 and CDR2: MGHDK and SYGVNS. The CDR3 loop spans 15 amino acids. The ends were cut back, 8 bases at V and 4 bases at J, with 20 bases in the middle. This CDR3 is CASAGQLSLGETQYF. CDR3 bases: TGTGCCAGCGCGGGACAGCTATCTTTGGGAGAGACCCAGTACTTC.

The rearrangement joins TRBV30 to TRBJ2-5, with 9 bases lining up with TRBD2. With V trimmed by 8 bases and J by 4 bases, 11 bases remained unmatched. The germline gives CDR1 GTSNPN, CDR2 SVGIG (reference sequence). The CDR3 loop spans 14 amino acids. The CDR3 loop reads CAGGVAGDGETQYF. CDR3 coding DNA: TGTGCCGGAGGGGTAGCGGGAGATGGAGAGACCCAGTACTTC. Complete variable domain (other parts from reference TRBV30 and TRBJ2-5): SQTIHQWPATLVQPVGSPLSLECTVEGTSNPNLYWYRQAAGRGLQLLFYSVGIGQISSEVPQNLSASRPQDRQFILSSKKLLLSDSGFYLCAGGVAGDGETQYFGPGTRLLVL.

This chain uses TRBV6-6 with TRBJ2-1; D is possibly TRBD2 (7 bases). V was trimmed by 2 bases and J by 8 bases, leaving 16 bases between them. This CDR3 comprises 15 residues. Germline V gene lookup returns CDR1 MNHNY and CDR2 SVGAGI (reference sequence). The CDR3 DNA reads TGTGCCAGCAGTTACACGGGGGGCCTATGGGATGAGCAGTTCTTC. Translation gives CASSYTGGLWDEQFF.

J is TRBJ2-7 and V is TRBV7-2; 9 bases line up with TRBD1. Germline V lookup: CDR1 SGHTA, CDR2 FQGNSA. The CDR3 length is 17 residues. Trimming at V came to 4 bases and at J to 1 base, leaving 11 bases not matched to a gene. In DNA form, the CDR3 reads TGTGCCAGCAGCTCAGGACCGGGACAGGGCCTATCCTACGAGCAGTACTTC. Amino acid sequence: CASSSGPGQGLSYEQYF.

The genes are TRBV7-9 and TRBJ1-2, with a possible D match to TRBD1 (5 bases). V was clipped by 5 bases and J by 8 bases, with 15 bases between them. The CDR3 totals 13 residues. Germline values: CDR1 SEHNR, CDR2 FQNEAQ (reference sequence). This CDR3 reads CASSLGGSGGYTF. Written as DNA, the CDR3 is TGTGCCAGCAGCCTCGGGGGGTCAGGCGGCTACACCTTC.